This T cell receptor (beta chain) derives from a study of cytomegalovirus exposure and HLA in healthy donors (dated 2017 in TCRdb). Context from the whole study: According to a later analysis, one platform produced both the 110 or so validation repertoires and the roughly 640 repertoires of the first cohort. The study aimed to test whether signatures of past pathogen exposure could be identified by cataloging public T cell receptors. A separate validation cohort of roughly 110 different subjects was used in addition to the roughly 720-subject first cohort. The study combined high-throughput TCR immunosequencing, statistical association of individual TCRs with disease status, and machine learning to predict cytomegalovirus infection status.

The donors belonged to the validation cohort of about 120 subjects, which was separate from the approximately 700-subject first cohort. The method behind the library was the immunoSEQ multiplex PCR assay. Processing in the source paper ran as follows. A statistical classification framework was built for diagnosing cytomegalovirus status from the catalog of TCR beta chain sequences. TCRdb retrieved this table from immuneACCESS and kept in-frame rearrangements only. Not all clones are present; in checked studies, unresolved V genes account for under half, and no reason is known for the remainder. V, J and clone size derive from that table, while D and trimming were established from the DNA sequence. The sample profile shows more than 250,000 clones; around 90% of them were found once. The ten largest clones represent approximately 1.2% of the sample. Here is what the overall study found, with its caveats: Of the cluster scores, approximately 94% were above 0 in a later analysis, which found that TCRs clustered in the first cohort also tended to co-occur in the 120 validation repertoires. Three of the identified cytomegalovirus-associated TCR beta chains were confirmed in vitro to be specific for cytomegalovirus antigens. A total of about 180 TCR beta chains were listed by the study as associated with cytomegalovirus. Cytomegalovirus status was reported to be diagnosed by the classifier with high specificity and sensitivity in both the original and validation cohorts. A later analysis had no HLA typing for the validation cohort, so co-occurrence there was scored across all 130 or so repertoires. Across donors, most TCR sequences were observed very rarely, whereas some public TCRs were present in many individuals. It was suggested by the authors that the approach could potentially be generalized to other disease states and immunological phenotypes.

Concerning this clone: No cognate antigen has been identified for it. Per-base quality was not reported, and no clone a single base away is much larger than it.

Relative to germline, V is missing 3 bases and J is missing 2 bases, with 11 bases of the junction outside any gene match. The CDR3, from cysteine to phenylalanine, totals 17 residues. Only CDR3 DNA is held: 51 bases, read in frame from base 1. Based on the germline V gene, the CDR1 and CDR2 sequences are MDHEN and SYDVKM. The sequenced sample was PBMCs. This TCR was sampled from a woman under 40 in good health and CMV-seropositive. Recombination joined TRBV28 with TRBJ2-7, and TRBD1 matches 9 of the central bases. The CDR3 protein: CASSLARPGQGAYEQYF. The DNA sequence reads TGTGCCAGCAGTTTGGCCCGACCGGGACAGGGCGCCTACGAGCAGTACTTC.